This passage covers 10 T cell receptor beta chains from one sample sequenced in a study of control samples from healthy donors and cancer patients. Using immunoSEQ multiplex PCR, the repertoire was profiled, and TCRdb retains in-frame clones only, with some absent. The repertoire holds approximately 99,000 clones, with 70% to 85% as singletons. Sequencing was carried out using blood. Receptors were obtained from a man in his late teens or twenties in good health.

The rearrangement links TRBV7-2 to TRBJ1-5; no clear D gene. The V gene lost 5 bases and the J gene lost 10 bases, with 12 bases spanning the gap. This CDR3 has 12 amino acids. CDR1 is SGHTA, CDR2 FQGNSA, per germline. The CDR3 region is CASSPPAGPQHF. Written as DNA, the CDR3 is TGTGCCAGCAGCCCCCCCGCAGGTCCCCAGCATTTT. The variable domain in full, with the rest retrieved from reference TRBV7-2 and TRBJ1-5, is GAGVSQSPSNKVTEKGKDVELRCDPISGHTALYWYRQSLGQGLEFLIYFQGNSAPDKSGLPSDRFSAERTGGSVSTLTIQRTQQEDSAVYLCASSPPAGPQHFGDGTRLSIL.

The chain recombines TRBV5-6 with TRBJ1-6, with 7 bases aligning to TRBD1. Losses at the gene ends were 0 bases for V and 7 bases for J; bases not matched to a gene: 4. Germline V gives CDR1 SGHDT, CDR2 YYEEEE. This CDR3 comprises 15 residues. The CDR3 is CASSLVQGGNSPLHF. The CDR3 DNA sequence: TGTGCCAGCAGCTTGGTTCAGGGGGGAAATTCACCCCTCCACTTT.

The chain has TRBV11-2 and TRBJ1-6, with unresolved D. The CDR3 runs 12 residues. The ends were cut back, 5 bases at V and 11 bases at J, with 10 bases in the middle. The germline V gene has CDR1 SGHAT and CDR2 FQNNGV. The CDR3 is CASSQFVTPLHF. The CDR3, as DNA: TGTGCCAGCAGCCAATTCGTAACACCCCTCCACTTT.

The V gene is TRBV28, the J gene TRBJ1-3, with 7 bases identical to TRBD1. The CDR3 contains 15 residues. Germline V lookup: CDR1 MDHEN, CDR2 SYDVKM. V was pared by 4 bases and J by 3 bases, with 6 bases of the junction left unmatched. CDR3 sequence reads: CASSSRRGDGNTIYF. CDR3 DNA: TGTGCCAGCAGTTCGCGCAGGGGGGATGGAAACACCATATATTTT.

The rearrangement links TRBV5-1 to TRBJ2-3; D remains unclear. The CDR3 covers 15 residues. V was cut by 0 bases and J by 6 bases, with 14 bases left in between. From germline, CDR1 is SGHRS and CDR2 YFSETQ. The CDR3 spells CASSLAGISGDTQYF. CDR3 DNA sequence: TGCGCCAGCAGCTTGGCTGGGATATCGGGCGATACGCAGTATTTT.

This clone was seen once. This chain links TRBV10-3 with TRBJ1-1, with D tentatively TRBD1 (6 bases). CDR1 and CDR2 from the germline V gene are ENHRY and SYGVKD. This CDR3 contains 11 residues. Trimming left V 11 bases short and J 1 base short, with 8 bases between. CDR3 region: CASQGNTEAFF. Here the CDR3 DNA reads TGTGCCTCACAGGGGAACACTGAAGCTTTCTTT.

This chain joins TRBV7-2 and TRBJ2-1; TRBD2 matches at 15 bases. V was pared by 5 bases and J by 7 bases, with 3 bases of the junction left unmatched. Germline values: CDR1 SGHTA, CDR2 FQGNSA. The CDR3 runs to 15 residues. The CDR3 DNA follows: TGTGCCAGCAGCGTCGGGACTAGCGGGGGGAATGAGCAGTTCTTC. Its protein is CASSVGTSGGNEQFF.

The CDR3 here is CASREDGYSETQYF. The DNA for the CDR3 is TGTGCCAGCAGAGAGGACGGATATTCGGAGACCCAGTACTTC. The chain combines TRBV2 with TRBJ2-5; the D is unclear. CDR3 length equals 14 residues. Germline-derived CDR1 and CDR2 are SNHLY and FYNNEI. Trimming left V 6 bases short and J 5 bases short, with 16 bases between.

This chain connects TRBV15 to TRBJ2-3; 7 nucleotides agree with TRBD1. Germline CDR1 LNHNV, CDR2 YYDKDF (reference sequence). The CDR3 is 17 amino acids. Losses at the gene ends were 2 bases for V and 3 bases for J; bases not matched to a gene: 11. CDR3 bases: TGTGCCACCAGCAGAAAACTTACAGGGGAGCGAACAGATACGCAGTATTTT. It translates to CATSRKLTGERTDTQYF.

CDR3 amino acids: CAIRGDSSNYGYTF. The CDR3 nucleotides read TGTGCCATCAGGGGGGACAGTTCTAACTATGGCTACACCTTC. This chain uses TRBV10-3 with TRBJ1-2, with 7 nucleotides matching TRBD1. This CDR3 region has 14 residues. V was clipped by 6 bases and J by 0 bases; unmatched bases: 4. Germline CDR1 and CDR2: ENHRY and SYGVKD.